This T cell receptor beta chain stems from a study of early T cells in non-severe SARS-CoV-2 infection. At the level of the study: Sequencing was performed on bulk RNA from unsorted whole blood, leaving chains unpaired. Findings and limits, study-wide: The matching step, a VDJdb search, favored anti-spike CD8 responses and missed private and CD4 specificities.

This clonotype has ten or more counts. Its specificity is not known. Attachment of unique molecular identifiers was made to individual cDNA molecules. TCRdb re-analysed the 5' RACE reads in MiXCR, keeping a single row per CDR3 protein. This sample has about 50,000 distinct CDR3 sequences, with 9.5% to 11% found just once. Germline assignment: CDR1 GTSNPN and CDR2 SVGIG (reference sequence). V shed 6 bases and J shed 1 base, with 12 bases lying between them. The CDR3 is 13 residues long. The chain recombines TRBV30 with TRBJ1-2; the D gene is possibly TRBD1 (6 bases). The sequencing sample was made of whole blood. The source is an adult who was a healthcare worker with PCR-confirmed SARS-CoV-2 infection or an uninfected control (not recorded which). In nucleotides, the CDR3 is TGTGCCTGCCGGACAGTGGGTAACTATGGCTACACCTTC. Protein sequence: CACRTVGNYGYTF.